What follows describes a single TCR beta chain. Its antigen is unknown. Mismatch with germline at one junction end may stem from a read error. This record comes from a study of OX40 agonist ivuxolimab in advanced cancers. Overall study results and limits: The study did not work out the antigen specificity of the expanded peripheral T cells.

Sequenced by immunoSEQ multiplex PCR; TCRdb stores in-frame clones only, minus some. Of about 58,000 clones in the sample, 65% to 85% were seen once. Patients were ineligible given autoimmune disease history or systemic immunosuppression. The CDR3 loop spans 14 amino acids. Germline V gene lookup returns CDR1 SGHNT and CDR2 YYREEE (reference sequence). The receptor was derived from an adult with an advanced solid tumor such as melanoma, head and neck, liver or kidney cancer. The rearrangement uses TRBV5-4 and TRBJ1-2; a possible D gene is TRBD1 (5 bases). Sequenced here: CD4+ or CD8+ T cells sorted from blood, sampled in a trial of the OX40 agonist ivuxolimab. The chain's CDR3 is CASSREAGPYGYTF. Written as DNA, the CDR3 is TGCGCCAGCAGCCGGGAGGCAGGGCCCTATGGCTACACCTTC.